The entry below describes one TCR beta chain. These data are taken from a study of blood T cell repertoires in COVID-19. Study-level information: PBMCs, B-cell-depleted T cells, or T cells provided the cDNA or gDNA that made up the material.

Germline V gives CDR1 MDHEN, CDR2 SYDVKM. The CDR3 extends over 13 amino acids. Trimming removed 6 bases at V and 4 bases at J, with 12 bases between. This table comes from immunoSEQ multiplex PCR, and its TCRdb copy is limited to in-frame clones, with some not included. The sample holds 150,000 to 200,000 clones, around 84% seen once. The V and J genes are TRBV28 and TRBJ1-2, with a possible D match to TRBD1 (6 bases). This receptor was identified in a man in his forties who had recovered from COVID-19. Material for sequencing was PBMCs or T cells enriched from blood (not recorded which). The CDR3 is CASSPGDGYGYTF. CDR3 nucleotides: TGTGCCAGCAGCCCAGGGGATGGCTATGGCTACACCTTC.